The entry below gives a single T cell receptor (beta chain) sequence along with its context. The assay was immunoSEQ multiplex PCR, and TCRdb's table has in-frame clones only and misses some. Of over 300,000 clones listed, more than 80% are singletons. This entry belongs to a study of blood T cell repertoires in COVID-19. Between the trimmed V and J ends, which lost 3 bases and 3 bases, there was a span of 11 bases. The CDR3 covers 13 residues. The germline V gene has CDR1 DFQATT and CDR2 SNEGSKA (reference sequence). The TCR originated in a man between 18 and 29 years old who had recovered from COVID-19. The sequenced sample was peripheral blood. This chain links TRBV20-1 with TRBJ2-5; maybe TRBD1 (6 bases). The CDR3 spells CSASGGGEETQYF. The CDR3 region has the DNA TGCAGTGCTAGTGGTGGGGGCGAAGAGACCCAGTACTTC.